Each of the 27 T cell receptor beta chains below was sequenced from the same sample in a study of blood T cell repertoires in COVID-19. Generated by immunoSEQ multiplex PCR, the TCRdb table keeps only in-frame clones and is missing some. The data contain 150,000 to 200,000 clones, around 86% of them singletons. Material for sequencing was peripheral blood. The receptors here all came from a woman in her 70s with COVID-19, enrolled during active disease.

V is TRBV10-3 and J is TRBJ1-6; 7 bases fit TRBD1. The CDR3 covers 19 residues. Per germline, CDR1 ENHRY and CDR2 SYGVKD. V trimming: 4 bases; J trimming: 0 bases; junction bases outside the gene matches: 12. CDR3 protein: CAISAGLGQPSSYNSPLHF. In nucleotides, the CDR3 is TGTGCCATCAGTGCCGGCCTGGGACAGCCCAGCTCCTATAATTCACCCCTCCACTTT.

The genes are TRBV7-9 and TRBJ2-7; 7 bases map to TRBD2. Germline V gene sequence: CDR1 SEHNR, CDR2 FQNEAQ (reference sequence). The J segment lost 4 bases and the V segment lost 3 bases, leaving 9 bases of the junction unmatched. This CDR3 has 15 residues. The CDR3 here is CASSFYISGSYEQYF. The CDR3 DNA sequence: TGTGCCAGCAGCTTTTATATTAGCGGGTCTTACGAGCAGTACTTC.

This clone was picked up one time. The chain employs TRBV6-5 and TRBJ2-7; TRBD2 might be the D (5 bases). Germline CDR1 and CDR2: MNHEY and SVGAGI. The CDR3 is made up of 13 amino acids. V lost 5 bases and J lost 6, with 14 bases in between. The CDR3, as DNA: TGTGCCAGCAGTCCCGTGAATGCGGGCGAGCAGTACTTC. This encodes CASSPVNAGEQYF.

The rearrangement uses TRBV5-6 and TRBJ1-6; D is perhaps TRBD1 (5 bases). Germline loops: CDR1 SGHDT, CDR2 YYEEEE. V shed 7 bases and J shed 8 bases, with 19 bases lying between them. The CDR3 loop spans 15 amino acids. CDR3: CASRVTVNGDSPLHF. The CDR3 DNA sequence: TGTGCCAGCCGAGTGACAGTCAACGGCGATTCACCCCTCCACTTT.

The V and J genes are TRBV5-1 and TRBJ2-3, with D perhaps TRBD2 (6 bases). With 6 bases removed from V and 5 bases from J, the gap between germline ends came to 16 bases. This CDR3 contains 14 residues. Germline values: CDR1 SGHRS, CDR2 YFSETQ. The CDR3 loop reads CASTRERREDTQYF. As DNA, the CDR3 is TGCGCCAGCACGAGGGAGCGGCGGGAAGATACGCAGTATTTT.

The chain couples TRBV11-2 to TRBJ2-1; TRBD1 agrees at 7 bases. This CDR3 region has 15 residues. Per the germline V gene, CDR1 is SGHAT and CDR2 is FQNNGV. The V gene end was trimmed by 0 bases and the J gene end by 8 bases; junction bases not matched to a gene: 7. CDR3 sequence reads: CASSLDGRGLDEQFF. DNA of the CDR3: TGTGCCAGCAGCTTAGATGGTAGGGGGCTGGATGAGCAGTTCTTC.

This clone was picked up one time. The V call is TRBV15, the J call TRBJ1-4, with D maybe TRBD1 (6 bases). This CDR3 has 18 amino acids. The germline gives CDR1 LNHNV, CDR2 YYDKDF (reference sequence). Trimming stripped 4 bases from V and 8 bases from J, with 26 bases between. CDR3 protein: CATSNSFSDRPSGEKLFF. The DNA of the CDR3 is TGTGCCACCAGCAATTCTTTCTCCGACAGGCCTTCTGGGGAAAAACTGTTTTTT.

This chain joins TRBV6-1 and TRBJ1-4, with D maybe TRBD1 (6 bases). Germline V lookup: CDR1 MNHNS, CDR2 SASEGT. The V end lost 0 bases, the J end lost 6 bases, and 23 bases lay between the germline ends. This CDR3 has 19 amino acids. The CDR3 nucleotides are TGTGCCAGCAGTGAAGCGCGAGGGTATCGGGGGGCTCAAGATGAAAAACTGTTTTTT. It codes for CASSEARGYRGAQDEKLFF.

Details on this clone: The same CDR3 can be traced to other DNA sequences in this sample. The chain combines TRBV29-1 with TRBJ2-5; 7 positions agree with TRBD1. This CDR3 region has 13 residues. Germline V gene data show CDR1 as SQVTM and CDR2 as ANQGSEA. V lost 4 bases to trimming and J lost 0 bases; unmatched junction nucleotides: 2. Here the CDR3 reads CSVGDSYQETQYF. DNA of the CDR3: TGCAGCGTTGGGGACAGCTACCAAGAGACCCAGTACTTC. Filled out from reference TRBV29-1 and TRBJ2-5, the complete variable domain reads SAVISQKPSRDICQRGTSLTIQCQVDSQVTMMFWYRQQPGQSLTLIATANQGSEATYESGFVIDKFPISRPNLTFSTLTVSNMSPEDSSIYLCSVGDSYQETQYFGPGTRLLVL.

In this sample, this clone turned up once. The chain couples TRBV5-1 to TRBJ2-3; maybe TRBD1 (8 bases). CDR3 size: 17 residues. V dropped 4 bases and J dropped 1 base, with 19 bases sitting between them. Germline-derived CDR1 and CDR2 are SGHRS and YFSETQ. The CDR3 region is CASSLSGGGQGTDTQYF. CDR3 bases: TGCGCCAGCAGCCTCTCTGGGGGGGGACAGGGCACAGATACGCAGTATTTT.

This chain uses TRBV5-1 with TRBJ1-2; 7 bases map to TRBD1. Germline V gene data show CDR1 as SGHRS and CDR2 as YFSETQ. The CDR3 is 15 amino acids. Losses at the gene ends were 4 bases for V and 6 bases for J; bases not matched to a gene: 12. The CDR3 region has the DNA TGCGCCAGCAGCGCCCTCGACAGGGTGCCGAATGGCTACACCTTC. Its translation: CASSALDRVPNGYTF. Supplemented by reference TRBV5-1 and TRBJ1-2, the full variable domain reads KAGVTQTPRYLIKTRGQQVTLSCSPISGHRSVSWYQQTPGQGLQFLFEYFSETQRNKGNFPGRFSGRQFSNSRSEMNVSTLELGDSALYLCASSALDRVPNGYTFGSGTRLTVV.

This clone was counted a single time. The V and J genes are TRBV27 and TRBJ2-1; the D gene is possibly TRBD2 (5 bases). Germline CDR1 MNHEY, CDR2 SMNVEV (reference sequence). The CDR3 length is 12 residues. Trimming cost V 6 bases and J 4 bases, with 7 bases left between them. The CDR3 DNA is TGTGCCAGCAGCGAGCGGTACAATGAGCAGTTCTTC. It is translated as CASSERYNEQFF.

The chain has TRBV27 and TRBJ1-2, with 8 bases fitting TRBD1. Trimming at V came to 5 bases and at J to 8 bases, leaving 4 bases not matched to a gene. This CDR3 contains 12 residues. Germline V gene sequence: CDR1 MNHEY, CDR2 SMNVEV (reference sequence). CDR3 sequence (DNA): TGTGCCAGCAGTCCTAGGACAGGGGGCTACACCTTC. This encodes CASSPRTGGYTF.

The rearrangement joins TRBV28 to TRBJ2-1; TRBD2 matches 14 bases. Germline V gene lookup returns CDR1 MDHEN and CDR2 SYDVKM. This CDR3 region has 20 residues. The ends lost 4 bases at V and 2 bases at J; junction bases unmatched: 13. DNA for the CDR3: TGTGCCAGCAGTTCTACCACCGGGACTAGCGGGAGTGCGGCCTACAATGAGCAGTTCTTC. It codes for CASSSTTGTSGSAAYNEQFF.

This clone was found once. V gene TRBV28 combines with J gene TRBJ2-7, with D perhaps matching TRBD2 (7 bases). CDR3 length equals 15 residues. Germline-derived CDR1 and CDR2 are MDHEN and SYDVKM. V lost 5 bases to trimming and J lost 4 bases, with 18 bases between them. The CDR3 protein is CASSIQGGAGYEQYF. The DNA of the CDR3 is TGTGCCAGCAGTATACAGGGAGGAGCGGGGTACGAGCAGTACTTC.

The chain is built from TRBV9 and TRBJ2-5; D may be TRBD2 (7 bases). CDR1 is SGDLS and CDR2 is YYNGEE in the germline V gene. With 0 bases removed from V and 1 base from J, the gap between germline ends came to 13 bases. The CDR3 runs to 16 residues. The CDR3 spells CASSVGAGQTQETQYF. CDR3 nucleotide sequence: TGTGCCAGCAGCGTAGGAGCGGGACAAACCCAAGAGACCCAGTACTTC.

This chain links TRBV2 with TRBJ2-3; D might be TRBD2 (5 bases). V was shortened by 7 bases and J by 3 bases, with 17 bases between the two germline ends. CDR1 is SNHLY, CDR2 FYNNEI, per germline. The CDR3 is 15 amino acids. CDR3 nucleotides: TGTGCCAGCAATAGAAATGAGAGGGAGACAGATACGCAGTATTTT. It specifies CASNRNERETDTQYF.

J is TRBJ2-2 and V is TRBV6-6; 12 bases fit TRBD1. The CDR3 sequence is 19 residues long. Per the germline V gene, CDR1 is MNHNY and CDR2 is SVGAGI (reference sequence). The J segment lost 6 bases and the V segment lost 7 bases, leaving 18 bases of the junction unmatched. The CDR3 region is CASTYPRDRGPEVAGELFF. For the CDR3, the DNA is TGTGCCAGCACCTACCCCCGGGACAGGGGGCCTGAGGTGGCCGGGGAGCTGTTTTTT.

DNA of the CDR3: TGTGCCAGCAGCTTAGGACAGAGCTATGGCTACACCTTC. Translated: CASSLGQSYGYTF. The chain links TRBV7-2 to TRBJ1-2; a possible D gene is TRBD1 (5 bases). V shed 1 base and J shed 4 bases, with 7 bases lying between them. CDR3 length equals 13 residues. Germline loops: CDR1 SGHTA, CDR2 FQGNSA. Variable domain in full (rest from reference TRBV7-2 and TRBJ1-2): GAGVSQSPSNKVTEKGKDVELRCDPISGHTALYWYRQSLGQGLEFLIYFQGNSAPDKSGLPSDRFSAERTGGSVSTLTIQRTQQEDSAVYLCASSLGQSYGYTFGSGTRLTVV.

The V gene is TRBV7-2, the J gene TRBJ1-6; a weak D match, TRBD1 (5 bases). In germline, CDR1 is SGHTA, CDR2 FQGNSA. This CDR3 is 15 amino acids long. V was pared by 1 base and J by 5 bases, with 9 bases between. CDR3 nucleotides: TGTGCCAGCAGCTTAGTCAGGGTTGATAATTCACCCCTCCACTTT. It yields the protein CASSLVRVDNSPLHF.

This clone has a single count. The V call is TRBV29-1, the J call TRBJ1-1; no reliable D call. Per germline, CDR1 SQVTM and CDR2 ANQGSEA. Trimming left V 6 bases short and J 2 bases short, with 13 bases between. The CDR3 loop spans 13 amino acids. As DNA, the CDR3 is TGCAGCGTCAAGACGGGGTATAACACTGAAGCTTTCTTT. Translated, it gives CSVKTGYNTEAFF.

In its sample, this clone was seen once. The genes are TRBV5-4 and TRBJ1-2; D uncertain. Trimming cost V 7 bases and J 0 bases, with 10 bases left between them. The CDR3 runs to 13 residues. Germline V CDR1 and CDR2: SGHNT, YYREEE (reference sequence). CDR3 in DNA: TGTGCCAGCTCCCCCGGGGCTAACTATGGCTACACCTTC. Encoded protein: CASSPGANYGYTF.

The chain carries TRBV7-9 and TRBJ2-7, with 10 positions matching TRBD2. The CDR3 is 14 amino acids. Trimming removed 4 bases from V and 0 bases from J; junction bases left unmatched: 0. Germline CDR1 is SEHNR and CDR2 is FQNEAQ (reference sequence). This CDR3 is CASSWTSGSYEQYF. CDR3 bases: TGTGCCAGCAGCTGGACTAGCGGCTCCTACGAGCAGTACTTC.

This rearrangement joins TRBV18 to TRBJ2-2; 8 positions match TRBD1. Per germline, CDR1 KGHSH and CDR2 LQKENI. The CDR3 has 14 amino acids. J was trimmed by 6 bases and V by 4 bases; bases with no gene match: 4. CDR3 sequence (DNA): TGTGCCAGCTCACGACAGGGGTTAGCCGGGGAGCTGTTTTTT. Amino acids: CASSRQGLAGELFF.

The rearrangement uses TRBV7-9 and TRBJ1-6, with TRBD1 identical over 7 bases. There are 14 residues in the CDR3. Germline V CDR1 and CDR2: SEHNR, FQNEAQ (reference sequence). V was pared by 5 bases and J by 8 bases, with 6 bases of the junction left unmatched. The CDR3 DNA is TGTGCCAGCAGCCCCCGGGACAGCTATTCACCCCTCCACTTT. It encodes CASSPRDSYSPLHF.

The rearrangement joins TRBV9 to TRBJ2-2; D not certain. V dropped 4 bases and J dropped 5 bases, with 9 bases sitting between them. This CDR3 is built from 13 residues. Germline V gene data show CDR1 as SGDLS and CDR2 as YYNGEE. The CDR3 DNA reads as TGTGCCAGCAGCCCGTTAGCAACCGGGGAGCTGTTTTTT. Protein sequence: CASSPLATGELFF.

This clone was recorded at least ten times. The chain uses TRBV9 and TRBJ2-5, with a weak D call TRBD1 (6 bases). V lost 5 bases and J lost 5, with 22 bases in between. The CDR3 is 16 residues long. Germline lookup yields CDR1 SGDLS and CDR2 YYNGEE. CDR3 residues: CASSAVGGPKRETQYF. The CDR3 DNA reads as TGTGCCAGCAGTGCCGTTGGGGGCCCAAAACGGGAGACCCAGTACTTC.